The sequence of this TCR beta chain was determined in a study of cytomegalovirus exposure and HLA in healthy donors. Study background: In a later analysis, the roughly 120 validation repertoires were reported to have used the same platform as the roughly 730 first-cohort repertoires.

Study findings and constraints: A few CMV-associated chains proved CMV antigen-specific in vitro. The study designated roughly 160 TCR beta chains cytomegalovirus-associated.

Details on this clone: Antigen unknown.

Repertoires were generated with immunoSEQ multiplex PCR, while TCRdb's copy carries only in-frame clones and drops some. The sample includes over 200,000 clones, about 90% of them seen just once. The CDR3 totals 14 residues. Germline loops: CDR1 SGHRS, CDR2 YFSETQ. Trimming cost V 3 bases and J 3 bases, with 12 bases left between them. The source is a woman in her late teens or twenties in good health and CMV-seronegative. This chain connects TRBV5-1 to TRBJ2-5; the D gene is possibly TRBD2 (6 bases). The specimen sequenced was PBMCs. The CDR3, as DNA: TGCGCCAGCAGCTCCGGAGGCGGGGAAGAGACCCAGTACTTC. Its translation is CASSSGGGEETQYF.